Below, 19 T cell receptor beta chains from the same sample are listed, as sequenced in a study of T cell responses to AZD1222 COVID-19 vaccine. This table comes from immunoSEQ multiplex PCR, and its TCRdb copy is limited to in-frame clones, with some not included. The sample yields 95,000 to 130,000 clones, 70% to 90% seen once. The sequencing here drew on peripheral blood, taken on day 0 of MenACWY control vaccination. The source of these receptors is an adult in good health.

The chain recombines TRBV28 with TRBJ2-5; 7 bases are shared with TRBD2. The CDR3 has 13 residues. Germline V gene lookup returns CDR1 MDHEN and CDR2 SYDVKM. V dropped 6 bases and J dropped 0; count of bases not matched to a gene: 1. The CDR3 is CASRRGYQETQYF. Here the CDR3 DNA reads TGTGCCAGCAGGCGGGGGTACCAAGAGACCCAGTACTTC.

The chain links TRBV4-1 to TRBJ1-2; TRBD1 aligns across 10 bases. This CDR3 is built from 18 residues. CDR1 is MGHRA, CDR2 YSYEKL, per germline. Germline trimming cut 2 bases from V and 8 bases from J; bases unmatched to any gene: 17. CDR3 protein: CASSQPTGGVERRRGYTF. Here the CDR3 DNA reads TGCGCCAGCAGCCAACCGACAGGGGGCGTTGAGAGAAGGAGAGGCTACACCTTC.

The V and J genes are TRBV7-9 and TRBJ1-2; D is undetermined. With 3 bases removed from V and 0 bases from J, the gap between germline ends came to 11 bases. The CDR3 runs to 15 residues. Germline V gene sequence: CDR1 SEHNR, CDR2 FQNEAQ (reference sequence). The DNA for the CDR3 is TGTGCCAGCAGCTTGAATTACGGACCTAACTATGGCTACACCTTC. Translating it yields CASSLNYGPNYGYTF.

The J gene is TRBJ2-3, the V gene TRBV6-6; 8 bases are shared with TRBD2. CDR3 length equals 14 residues. In germline, CDR1 is MNHNY, CDR2 SVGAGI (reference sequence). V was clipped by 6 bases and J by 2 bases; unmatched bases: 4. The CDR3 here is CASRRGEPTDTQYF. The CDR3 DNA follows: TGTGCCAGCAGGCGGGGGGAACCCACAGATACGCAGTATTTT.

The rearrangement links TRBV2 to TRBJ1-2, with 7 bases matching TRBD1. CDR3 length equals 14 residues. V was clipped by 8 bases and J by 2 bases; unmatched bases: 8. CDR1 and CDR2 (germline): SNHLY, FYNNEI. The CDR3 DNA follows: TGTGCCAGCGGAGGACAGGCCCTGAACTATGGCTACACCTTC. The encoded protein is CASGGQALNYGYTF. The complete variable domain, with remaining parts taken from reference TRBV2 and TRBJ1-2, reads EPEVTQTPSHQVTQMGQEVILRCVPISNHLYFYWYRQILGQKVEFLVSFYNNEISEKSEIFDDQFSVERPDGSNFTLKIRSTKLEDSAMYFCASGGQALNYGYTFGSGTRLTVV.

The J gene is TRBJ1-1, the V gene TRBV10-3; D remains ambiguous. This CDR3 contains 14 residues. The germline V gene encodes CDR1 ENHRY and CDR2 SYGVKD. Trimming pared 0 bases from V and 2 bases from J, leaving 7 bases between. Here the CDR3 DNA reads TGTGCCATCAGTGAGTCTGGGGAAAACACTGAAGCTTTCTTT. It is translated as CAISESGENTEAFF.

This clone was observed once. CDR3 protein: CASSAGTGLNYGYTF. The CDR3 region has the DNA TGCGCCAGCAGCGCGGGGACAGGGCTGAACTATGGCTACACCTTC. V is TRBV4-1 and J is TRBJ1-2; 9 nucleotides agree with TRBD1. Germline-derived CDR1 and CDR2 are MGHRA and YSYEKL. This CDR3 has 15 amino acids. V shed 5 bases and J 2 bases; nucleotides not matched to a gene: 6.

The genes are TRBV29-1 and TRBJ2-7; 7 bases are shared with TRBD1. CDR1 is SQVTM and CDR2 is ANQGSEA in the germline V gene. CDR3 length: 13 residues. After removal of 7 bases from V and 6 bases from J, the junction contained 12 bases not matched to a gene. The CDR3 loop is CSALDRAFGEQYF. The DNA for the CDR3 is TGCAGCGCCCTCGACAGGGCCTTTGGCGAGCAGTACTTC.

The genes are TRBV6-2 or TRBV6-3 and TRBJ2-7, with TRBD2 as a possible D gene (6 bases). Germline-derived CDR1 and CDR2 are MNHEY and SVGEGT. The CDR3 has 15 residues. Trimming removed 0 bases at V and 6 bases at J, with 15 bases between. In nucleotides, the CDR3 is TGTGCCAGCAGTTACTCGAGACTAGGCTCGTCCGAGCAGTACTTC. Protein sequence: CASSYSRLGSSEQYF.

The J gene is TRBJ2-7, the V gene TRBV24-1; TRBD1 matches at 11 bases. This CDR3 has 12 residues. Trimming at V came to 9 bases and at J to 5 bases, leaving 2 bases not matched to a gene. In germline, CDR1 is KGHDR, CDR2 SFDVKD. This chain's CDR3 is CATGGQGDEQYF. CDR3 in DNA: TGTGCCACCGGGGGACAGGGGGACGAGCAGTACTTC.

The J gene is TRBJ1-6, the V gene TRBV28; 7 bases fit TRBD1. Germline lookup yields CDR1 MDHEN and CDR2 SYDVKM. This CDR3 has 18 residues. V was clipped by 2 bases and J by 0 bases; unmatched bases: 7. The CDR3 coding sequence is TGTGCCAGCAGTTTAGGCCCCGGGGACAGCTCCTATAATTCACCCCTCCACTTT. This codes for CASSLGPGDSSYNSPLHF. The whole variable domain, filled in from reference TRBV28 and TRBJ1-6, reads DVKVTQSSRYLVKRTGEKVFLECVQDMDHENMFWYRQDPGLGLRLIYFSYDVKMKEKGDIPEGYSVSREKKERFSLILESASTNQTSMYLCASSLGPGDSSYNSPLHFGNGTRLTVT.

This chain uses TRBV7-2 with TRBJ1-4; TRBD1 aligns across 7 bases. J lost 3 bases, V lost 5 bases, and 3 bases had no gene match. CDR1 SGHTA and CDR2 FQGNSA come from the germline V gene. This CDR3 has 14 residues. The CDR3 sequence is CASSQGVANEKLFF. As DNA, the CDR3 is TGTGCCAGCAGCCAGGGGGTGGCTAATGAAAAACTGTTTTTT.

This chain links TRBV6-1 with TRBJ2-5; D gene unclear. The length of the CDR3 is 14 residues. Germline CDR1 MNHNS, CDR2 SASEGT. Trimming cost V 1 base and J 4 bases, with 10 bases left between them. CDR3 residues: CASSEGPSGETQYF. The CDR3 DNA reads TGTGCCAGCAGTGAAGGCCCGTCCGGAGAGACCCAGTACTTC.

The J gene is TRBJ1-1, the V gene TRBV10-3; D not certain. CDR1 is ENHRY and CDR2 is SYGVKD in the germline V gene. V was shortened by 5 bases and J by 3 bases, with 10 bases between the two germline ends. This CDR3 has 13 amino acids. CDR3 DNA sequence: TGTGCCATCAGTAGGGTGTCGGACACTGAAGCTTTCTTT. This encodes CAISRVSDTEAFF.

V gene TRBV9 combines with J gene TRBJ2-3; TRBD1 matches 7 bases. V lost 4 bases to trimming and J lost 2 bases; unmatched junction nucleotides: 7. The CDR3 runs 15 residues. The germline V gene encodes CDR1 SGDLS and CDR2 YYNGEE. This CDR3 reads CASSPTGSLTDTQYF. The CDR3 nucleotides are TGTGCCAGCAGCCCGACAGGGAGTCTCACAGATACGCAGTATTTT.

The rearrangement uses TRBV3-1 (or the pseudogene TRBV3-2) and TRBJ1-2; TRBD1 is a possible D gene (6 bases). Germline CDR1 and CDR2: LGHDT and YNNKEL (reference sequence). The CDR3 has 15 residues. V gave up 2 bases and J gave up 1 base, with 11 bases separating them. The CDR3 region is CASSQRGTVNYGYTF. CDR3 DNA: TGTGCCAGCAGCCAAAGGGGGACGGTTAACTATGGCTACACCTTC.

The table lists this clone with many counts. The germline gene is not matched at one end of the junction; a read error may be the cause. The chain links TRBV7-7 to TRBJ2-5; 8 bases line up with TRBD1. Germline-derived CDR1 and CDR2 are SSHAT and FNYEAQ (reference sequence). The CDR3 spans 16 residues. The CDR3 nucleotides are TGTGCTAGCAGCTTATATCCGAAGACAGGGGTAGAGACCCAGTACTTC. This sequence encodes CASSLYPKTGVETQYF.

This chain joins TRBV25-1 and TRBJ2-7, with a tentative D call TRBD1 (7 bases). The CDR3 contains 10 residues. CDR1 is MGHDK, CDR2 SYGVNS, per germline. V lost 10 bases and J 6 bases, leaving 10 bases between the germline ends. The CDR3 sequence: CATRGAEQYF. The CDR3 DNA reads as TGTGCCACCAGGGGGGCCGAGCAGTACTTC.

This clone was recorded only once. The J gene is TRBJ1-2, the V gene TRBV19; a possible D gene is TRBD1 (6 bases). Germline CDR1 and CDR2: LNHDA and SQIVND (reference sequence). The CDR3 has 17 residues. Trimming shortened V by 3 bases and J by 4 bases, and 21 bases separated the two germline ends. The CDR3 DNA reads as TGTGCCAGTAGTATTCAGGGGCCTACCTTCCCAGGCTATGGCTACACCTTC. Amino acid sequence: CASSIQGPTFPGYGYTF.